The source of this T cell receptor beta chain is a study of beta chain features in type 1 diabetes. Whole-study findings and limits: Moderate but significant shortening of TCRB CDR3s was recorded in all four CD4+ subsets from Type 1 diabetes patients.

Turning to this clone: Its antigen is not known.

Every bit of the isolated RNA underwent reverse transcription, so sequencing read expressed TCRB transcripts. Profiled with immunoSEQ multiplex PCR; TCRdb holds only in-frame clones, not every one. The sample contains under 250,000 clones, 11% to 15% of which appear only once. Germline-derived CDR1 and CDR2 are SQVTM and ANQGSEA. The CDR3 runs 11 residues. The V end was cut by 6 bases, the J end by 4 bases, with 7 bases between. The origin of this receptor is a man aged 30 to 39 with type 1 diabetes. Sequencing was performed on naive CD4+ T cells from blood. This chain joins TRBV29-1 and TRBJ1-3; D is unclear. CDR3 region: CSVPIGNTIYF. The DNA of the CDR3 is TGCAGCGTCCCTATCGGAAACACCATATATTTT.